The TCR beta chain under discussion was sequenced for a study of blood T cell repertoires in COVID-19. The germline CDR1 and CDR2 sequences are MNHNS and SASEGT. The CDR3 has 12 amino acids. V gave up 3 bases and J gave up 2 bases, with 4 bases separating them. Using immunoSEQ multiplex PCR, the repertoire was profiled, and TCRdb retains in-frame clones only, with some absent. The sample holds hundreds of thousands of clones, about 85% seen once. The sample comprised PBMCs or T cells enriched from blood (not recorded which). This chain uses TRBV6-1 with TRBJ1-2; D gene uncertain. The source of this sequence is a woman aged 30 to 39 who had been exposed to COVID-19. This chain's CDR3 is CASSERNYGYTF. In DNA form, the CDR3 reads TGTGCCAGCAGTGAGCGAAACTATGGCTACACCTTC.